This is a list of T cell receptor beta chains from one sample in a study of blood T cell repertoires in COVID-19. Clones were read by immunoSEQ multiplex PCR, and TCRdb kept only the in-frame ones, dropping some. Among about 210,000 clones listed, around 92% were seen once. Sequencing was carried out using peripheral blood. These receptors were collected from a man aged 30 to 39 with acute or convalescent COVID-19. Both conserved end residues are part of each CDR3. The order of the fields is clone size, J gene, V gene, D gene, CDR3 protein, CDR3 DNA. A D gene is named only where the DNA matches it firmly. Part of the rows lack a size; the others show once, few, many or a class for expanded clones.

NA | TRBJ1-1 | TRBV18 | NA | CASSQTADTEAFF | TGTGCCAGCTCACAGACAGCTGACACTGAAGCTTTCTTT
NA | TRBJ1-1 | TRBV25-1 | NA | CASSFDSRTEAFF | TGTGCCAGCAGTTTCGACAGTAGGACTGAAGCTTTCTTT
NA | TRBJ1-1 | TRBV7-9 | NA | CASSLGRLSGRNTEAFF | TGTGCCAGCAGCTTAGGTCGCCTATCTGGTCGGAACACTGAAGCTTTCTTT
NA | TRBJ1-6 | TRBV3-1/TRBV3-2 | TRBD1 | CASSQGQGKGSPLHF | TGTGCCAGCAGCCAGGGACAGGGGAAAGGTTCACCCCTCCACTTT
NA | TRBJ1-5 | TRBV29-1 | NA | CSVVCNQPQHF | TGCAGCGTTGTATGCAATCAGCCCCAGCATTTT
NA | TRBJ2-1 | TRBV25-1 | NA | CASTSEGEHSYNEQFF | TGTGCCAGCACCTCAGAGGGTGAGCACTCCTACAATGAGCAGTTCTTC
few | TRBJ2-7 | TRBV3-1/TRBV3-2 | NA | CASSQDPTVYEQYF | TGTGCCAGCAGCCAAGATCCAACAGTCTACGAGCAGTACTTC
NA | TRBJ2-3 | TRBV11-2 | NA | CASSLVGRGSLDTQYF | TGTGCCAGCAGCTTAGTAGGGCGGGGTTCCCTAGATACGCAGTATTTT
NA | TRBJ2-1 | TRBV19 | TRBD2 | CASSIDPGRDEQFF | TGTGCCAGTAGTATAGACCCCGGGAGGGATGAGCAGTTCTTC
NA | TRBJ1-4 | TRBV19 | TRBD1 | CASRGQALNEKLFF | TGTGCCAGTCGGGGACAGGCTTTAAATGAAAAACTGTTTTTT
NA | TRBJ2-7 | TRBV3-1/TRBV3-2 | TRBD1 | CASSPTGGAYEQYF | TGTGCCAGCAGTCCAACAGGGGGCGCGTACGAGCAGTACTTC
once | TRBJ2-5 | TRBV5-6 | TRBD2 | CASSFGLAGDETQYF | TGTGCCAGCAGCTTCGGACTAGCGGGAGATGAGACCCAGTACTTC
NA | TRBJ1-3 | TRBV28 | NA | CATRDTGNTIYF | TGTGCCACCCGGGACACTGGAAACACCATATATTTT
NA | TRBJ2-1 | TRBV29-1 | NA | CSVELTSSGEQFF | TGCAGCGTTGAGTTGACTAGTTCTGGTGAGCAGTTCTTC
few | TRBJ2-7 | TRBV6-5 | NA | CASSDAGLALYEQYF | TGTGCCAGCAGCGATGCAGGGTTGGCCCTCTACGAGCAGTACTTC
NA | TRBJ1-1 | TRBV7-9 | NA | CASSLGRYREMAFF | TGTGCCAGCAGCTTAGGTAGATACAGGGAGATGGCTTTCTTT
NA | TRBJ2-3 | TRBV5-5 | NA | CASSLGSAGATDTQYF | TGTGCCAGCAGCTTGGGTTCGGCAGGGGCCACAGATACGCAGTATTTT
NA | TRBJ1-6 | TRBV7-9 | TRBD1 | CASSLTGAGNSPLHF | TGTGCCAGCAGCTTGACAGGGGCAGGGAATTCACCCCTCCACTTT
once | TRBJ2-7 | TRBV23-1 | NA | CASSQPGDWEYEQYF | TGCGCCAGCAGTCAACCAGGGGATTGGGAGTACGAGCAGTACTTC
NA | TRBJ2-5 | TRBV11-2 | NA | CASSLMRETQYF | TGTGCCAGCAGCTTAATGCGAGAGACCCAGTACTTC
once | TRBJ1-4 | TRBV6-5 | NA | CASSLRQREKLFF | TGTGCCAGCAGCCTCAGACAGAGGGAAAAACTGTTTTTT
NA | TRBJ2-2 | TRBV7-9 | NA | CASSFIGRQTGELFF | TGTGCCAGCAGCTTTATCGGGAGACAGACCGGGGAGCTGTTTTTT
few | TRBJ2-2 | TRBV5-1 | NA | CASSPQSGTPELFF | TGCGCCAGCAGCCCGCAATCCGGGACACCGGAGCTGTTTTTT
NA | TRBJ1-6 | TRBV30 | TRBD1 | CALEDRRQGNSPLHF | TGTGCCCTGGAGGATCGACGACAGGGTAATTCACCCCTCCACTTT
NA | TRBJ2-2 | TRBV7-8 | NA | CASSVLGAIRAGELFF | TGTGCCAGCAGCGTTTTGGGGGCGATACGGGCCGGGGAGCTGTTTTTT
NA | TRBJ2-3 | TRBV15 | TRBD2 | CATRTSGGDTQYF | TGTGCCACTAGGACTAGCGGGGGGGATACGCAGTATTTT
NA | TRBJ1-2 | TRBV3-1/TRBV3-2 | NA | CASSQAGGSNYGYTF | TGTGCCAGCAGCCAAGCGGGGGGCAGTAACTATGGCTACACCTTC
NA | TRBJ1-5 | TRBV15 | TRBD1 | CASADRKDQPQHF | TGTGCCAGCGCGGACAGGAAAGATCAGCCCCAGCATTTT
NA | TRBJ1-1 | TRBV6-5 | NA | CASSPREGTEAFF | TGTGCCAGCAGCCCCAGGGAGGGCACTGAAGCTTTCTTT
NA | TRBJ2-3 | TRBV2 | TRBD2 | CAGNIAGGPYTQYF | TGTGCCGGCAATATAGCGGGAGGGCCATATACGCAGTATTTT
NA | TRBJ2-2 | TRBV27 | TRBD2 | CASGVAGGTGELFF | TGTGCCAGCGGAGTAGCGGGGGGCACCGGGGAGCTGTTTTTT
NA | TRBJ2-1 | TRBV28 | NA | CASSASGFPQFF | TGTGCCAGCAGTGCGTCCGGGTTCCCACAGTTCTTC
NA | TRBJ2-7 | TRBV5-4 | TRBD1 | CATTRGTEYEQYF | TGTGCCACCACGAGGGGGACAGAGTACGAGCAGTACTTC
NA | TRBJ1-5 | TRBV10-2 | TRBD1 | CASSGRQGRNQPQHF | TGCGCCAGCAGCGGCAGACAGGGGAGAAATCAGCCCCAGCATTTT
once | TRBJ2-1 | TRBV14 | TRBD2 | CASSPRFASGGSPSSYNEQFF | TGTGCCAGCAGCCCCCGATTTGCAAGCGGGGGGTCCCCGAGCTCCTACAATGAGCAGTTCTTC
NA | TRBJ1-4 | TRBV5-1 | NA | CASSRTGIGEKLFF | TGCGCCAGCAGCCGAACAGGAATTGGTGAAAAACTGTTTTTT
NA | TRBJ2-5 | TRBV29-1 | TRBD1 | CSVEAVTGVYQETQYF | TGCAGCGTTGAAGCCGTGACAGGGGTGTACCAAGAGACCCAGTACTTC
NA | TRBJ2-3 | TRBV6-1 | TRBD1 | CASSVRTGVPFTDTQYF | TGTGCCAGCAGTGTAAGGACAGGGGTTCCATTCACAGATACGCAGTATTTT
NA | TRBJ1-5 | TRBV28 | TRBD1 | CASSPRGRRQPQHF | TGTGCCAGCAGCCCGAGGGGGCGAAGACAGCCCCAGCATTTT
NA | TRBJ2-5 | TRBV5-1 | TRBD2 | CASSQGTSGQFQETQYF | TGCGCCAGCAGCCAGGGGACTAGCGGGCAGTTCCAAGAGACCCAGTACTTC
few | TRBJ1-5 | TRBV6-2/TRBV6-3 | NA | CASSYSIRSGNQPQHF | TGTGCCAGCAGTTACTCGATCCGGAGTGGCAATCAGCCCCAGCATTTT
NA | TRBJ2-7 | TRBV5-1 | NA | CASSFHGQSEQYF | TGCGCCAGCAGCTTTCACGGACAATCCGAGCAGTACTTC
NA | TRBJ2-1 | TRBV3-1/TRBV3-2 | TRBD2 | CASSRPLAGGQVEQFF | TGTGCCAGCAGCCGACCCCTAGCGGGGGGACAGGTTGAGCAGTTCTTC
NA | TRBJ1-2 | TRBV27 | TRBD1 | CASRKTGGVNYGYTF | TGTGCCAGCAGAAAGACAGGGGGAGTTAACTATGGCTACACCTTC
NA | TRBJ1-1 | TRBV19 | TRBD1 | CASSPGTGGLAEAFF | TGTGCCAGTAGTCCCGGGACAGGCGGGCTGGCTGAAGCTTTCTTT
NA | TRBJ2-7 | TRBV21-1 | NA | CASSKTGTEVVRYEQYF | TGTGCCAGCAGCAAAACCGGGACAGAAGTGGTTAGGTACGAGCAGTACTTC
NA | TRBJ1-1 | TRBV28 | NA | CASSLRQTNTEAFF | TGTGCCAGCAGTTTAAGACAGACGAACACTGAAGCTTTCTTT
NA | TRBJ2-1 | TRBV15 | NA | CATSRVRNEQFF | TGTGCCACCAGCAGAGTCCGCAATGAGCAGTTCTTC
NA | TRBJ2-2 | TRBV2 | NA | CAAGPGPNTGELFF | TGCGCAGCAGGGCCAGGGCCCAACACCGGGGAGCTGTTTTTT
NA | TRBJ1-4 | TRBV6-7 | NA | CASSLRMGSNEKLFF | TGTGCCAGCAGTTTGCGGATGGGGAGTAATGAAAAACTGTTTTTT
NA | TRBJ1-3 | TRBV6-5 | NA | CASSYSSRGNTIYF | TGTGCCAGCAGTTACTCGTCCAGGGGAAACACCATATATTTT
NA | TRBJ2-7 | TRBV4-1 | NA | CASSQGRGGGVYEQYF | TGCGCCAGCAGCCAAGGCCGAGGGGGAGGGGTCTACGAGCAGTACTTC
NA | TRBJ1-5 | TRBV24-1 | NA | CATSDSLGGARNQPQHF | TGTGCCACCAGTGATTCTCTCGGGGGGGCGAGAAATCAGCCCCAGCATTTT
NA | TRBJ1-3 | TRBV7-3 | TRBD1 | CASSRDRTSGNTIYF | TGTGCCAGCAGCCGGGACAGGACTTCTGGAAACACCATATATTTT
NA | TRBJ1-1 | TRBV4-1 | NA | CASSQVGSLNTEAFF | TGCGCCAGCAGCCAAGTCGGTAGTCTCAACACTGAAGCTTTCTTT
NA | TRBJ2-3 | TRBV19 | NA | CASSSIGRLGRTDTQYF | TGTGCCAGTAGTAGCATCGGCCGCTTAGGGAGGACAGATACGCAGTATTTT